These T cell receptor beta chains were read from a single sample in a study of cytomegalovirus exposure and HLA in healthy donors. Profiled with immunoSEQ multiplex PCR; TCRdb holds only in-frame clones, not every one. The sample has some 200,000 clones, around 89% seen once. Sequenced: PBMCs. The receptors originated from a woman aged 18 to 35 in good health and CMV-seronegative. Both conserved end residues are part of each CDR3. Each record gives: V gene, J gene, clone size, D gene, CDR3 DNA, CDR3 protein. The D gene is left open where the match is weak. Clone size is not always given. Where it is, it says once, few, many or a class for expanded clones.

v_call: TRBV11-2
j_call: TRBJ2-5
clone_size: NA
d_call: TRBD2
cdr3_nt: TGTGCCAGCACCAATAAGGGACTAGCGGGGTTTTTTAGGGAGACCCAGTACTTC
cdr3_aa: CASTNKGLAGFFRETQYF

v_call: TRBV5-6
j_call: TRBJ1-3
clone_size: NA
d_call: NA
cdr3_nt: TGTGCCAGCAGCTTTCAGGCAGCCTCTGGAAACACCATATATTTT
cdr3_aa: CASSFQAASGNTIYF

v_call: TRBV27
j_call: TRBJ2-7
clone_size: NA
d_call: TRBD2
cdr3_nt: TGTGCCAGCAGTTTCGCTCGGGGACTACACTACGAGCAGTACTTC
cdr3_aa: CASSFARGLHYEQYF

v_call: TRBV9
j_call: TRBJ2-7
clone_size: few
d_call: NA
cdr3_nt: TGTGCCAGCAGCGTAGGACAGCGCTCCTACGAGCAGTACTTC
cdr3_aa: CASSVGQRSYEQYF

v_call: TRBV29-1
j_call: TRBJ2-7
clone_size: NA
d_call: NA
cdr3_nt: TGCAGCGTTGAACGCCTGGGCAGGGGAGTTGGCGAGCAGTACTTC
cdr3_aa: CSVERLGRGVGEQYF

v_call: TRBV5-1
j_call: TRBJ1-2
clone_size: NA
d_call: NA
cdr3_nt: TGCGCCAGCAGCTTGGAGGGAGGGGGCTATGGCTACACCTTC
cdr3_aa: CASSLEGGGYGYTF

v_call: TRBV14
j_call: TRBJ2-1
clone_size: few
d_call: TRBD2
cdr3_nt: TGTGCCAGCAGCCGCAGTTCTAGCGGTTACAATGAGCAGTTCTTC
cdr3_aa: CASSRSSSGYNEQFF

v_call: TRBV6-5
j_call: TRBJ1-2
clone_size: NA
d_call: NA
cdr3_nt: TGTGCCAGCAGTTTGACAGCCTATGGCTACACCTTC
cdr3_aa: CASSLTAYGYTF

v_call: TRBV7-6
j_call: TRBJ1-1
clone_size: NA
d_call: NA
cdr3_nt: TGTGCCAGCAGCTTAAGTTTAGGGGGAGATGAAGCTTTCTTT
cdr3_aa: CASSLSLGGDEAFF

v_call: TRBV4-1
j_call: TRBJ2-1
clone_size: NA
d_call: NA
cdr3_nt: TGCGCCAGCAGGTGGGGCGGGGTAGACAATGAGCAGTTCTTC
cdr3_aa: CASRWGGVDNEQFF

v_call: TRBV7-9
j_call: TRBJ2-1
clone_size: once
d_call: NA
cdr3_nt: TGTGCCAGCAGCTTCATCGGGGATGAGCAGTTCTTC
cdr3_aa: CASSFIGDEQFF

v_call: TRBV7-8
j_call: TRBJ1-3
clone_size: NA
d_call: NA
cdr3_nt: TGTGCCAGCAGCTTGGCAATTTCTGGAAACACCATATATTTT
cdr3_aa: CASSLAISGNTIYF

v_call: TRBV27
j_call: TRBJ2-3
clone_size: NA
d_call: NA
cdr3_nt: TGTGCCAGCAGAAGACCCGGGGATACGCAGTATTTT
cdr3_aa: CASRRPGDTQYF

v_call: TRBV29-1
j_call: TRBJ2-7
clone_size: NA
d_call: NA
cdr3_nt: TGCAGCGCTGGGAGTGGACAGATCTACGAGCAGTACTTC
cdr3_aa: CSAGSGQIYEQYF

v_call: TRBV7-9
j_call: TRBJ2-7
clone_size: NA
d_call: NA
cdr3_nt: TGTGCCACCGGGTGGGAGCCCAAACCTGGGCAGTACTTC
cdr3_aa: CATGWEPKPGQYF

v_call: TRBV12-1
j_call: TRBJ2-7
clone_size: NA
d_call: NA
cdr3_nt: TGTGCCAGCAGCTTTGTTCGGTACTACGAGCAGTACTTC
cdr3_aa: CASSFVRYYEQYF

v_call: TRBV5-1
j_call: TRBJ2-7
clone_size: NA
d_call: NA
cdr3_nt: TGCGCCAGCAGCTGGGCGCGCAGCACCTCCTACGAGCAGTACTTC
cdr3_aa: CASSWARSTSYEQYF